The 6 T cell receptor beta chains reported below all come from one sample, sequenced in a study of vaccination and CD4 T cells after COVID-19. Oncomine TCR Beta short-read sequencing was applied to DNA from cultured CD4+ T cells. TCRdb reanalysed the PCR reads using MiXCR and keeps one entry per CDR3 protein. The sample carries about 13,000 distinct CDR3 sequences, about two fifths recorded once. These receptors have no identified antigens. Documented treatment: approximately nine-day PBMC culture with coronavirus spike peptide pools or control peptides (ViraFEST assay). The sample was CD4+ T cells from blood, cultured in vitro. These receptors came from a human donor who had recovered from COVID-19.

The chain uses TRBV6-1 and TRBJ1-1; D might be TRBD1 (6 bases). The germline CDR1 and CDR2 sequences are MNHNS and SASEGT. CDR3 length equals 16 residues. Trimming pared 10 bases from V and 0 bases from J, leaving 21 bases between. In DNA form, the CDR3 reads TGTGCCATCAGAAGTGACAGGCTTGTTGTGAACACTGAAGCTTTCTTT. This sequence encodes CAIRSDRLVVNTEAFF.

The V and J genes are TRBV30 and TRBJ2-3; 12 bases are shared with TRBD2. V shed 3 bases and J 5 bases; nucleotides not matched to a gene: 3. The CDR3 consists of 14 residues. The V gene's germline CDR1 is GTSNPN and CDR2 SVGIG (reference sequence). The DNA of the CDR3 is TGTGCCTGGAGCCCGGGACTAGCGGGAGATACGCAGTATTTT. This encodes CAWSPGLAGDTQYF.

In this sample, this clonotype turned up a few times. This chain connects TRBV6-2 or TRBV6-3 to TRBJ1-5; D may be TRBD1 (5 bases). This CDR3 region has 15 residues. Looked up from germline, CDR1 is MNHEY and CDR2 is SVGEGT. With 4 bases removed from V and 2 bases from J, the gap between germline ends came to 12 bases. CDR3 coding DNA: TGTGCCAGCAGTTCCCAGGGACTACGCAATCAGCCCCAGCATTTT. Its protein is CASSSQGLRNQPQHF.

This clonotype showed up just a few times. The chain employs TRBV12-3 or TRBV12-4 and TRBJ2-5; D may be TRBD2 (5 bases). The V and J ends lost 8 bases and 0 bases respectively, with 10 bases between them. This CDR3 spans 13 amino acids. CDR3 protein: CASRPGNQETQYF. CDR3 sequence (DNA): TGTGCCAGCCGGCCGGGGAACCAAGAGACCCAGTACTTC.

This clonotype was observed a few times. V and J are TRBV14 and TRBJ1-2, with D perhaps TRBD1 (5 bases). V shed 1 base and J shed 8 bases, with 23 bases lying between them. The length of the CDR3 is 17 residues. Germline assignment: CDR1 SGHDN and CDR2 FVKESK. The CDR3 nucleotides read TGTGCCAGCAGCCAAGCCTCGGGACTATCTCGAGGCCGCGGCTACACCTTC. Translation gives CASSQASGLSRGRGYTF.

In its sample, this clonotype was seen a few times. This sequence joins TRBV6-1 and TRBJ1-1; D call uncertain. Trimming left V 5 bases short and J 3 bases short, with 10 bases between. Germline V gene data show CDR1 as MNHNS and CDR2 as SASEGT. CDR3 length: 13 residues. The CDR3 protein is CASSPRRDTEAFF. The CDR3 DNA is TGTGCCAGCAGTCCCCGTAGGGACACTGAAGCTTTCTTT.